The T cell receptor (beta chain) under discussion was sequenced for a study of cytomegalovirus exposure and HLA in healthy donors. Study conclusions and caveats: Sequencing likely caused a cluster of highly shared sequence variants. TCR beta chains numbering approximately 150 were designated cytomegalovirus-associated.

Comments on this clone: Antigen specificity is unknown.

This CDR3 has 14 residues. Germline values: CDR1 SGHTA, CDR2 FQGTGA. V lost 4 bases and J lost 4, with 12 bases in between. Amplification used 60 Vbeta primers and 13 Jbeta primers. The table came from immunoSEQ multiplex PCR; TCRdb's copy has only in-frame clones and leaves some out. The sample contains some 64,000 clones, around 90% of which appear only once. Sequencing used PBMCs. The rearrangement joins TRBV7-3 to TRBJ2-3; TRBD2 might be the D (6 bases). The sequence came from a man aged 25 to 45 in good health and CMV-seropositive. In nucleotides, the CDR3 is TGTGCCAGCAGCTACGGGAGTGGGTCAGATACGCAGTATTTT. It codes for CASSYGSGSDTQYF. Full variable domain (remainder filled in from reference TRBV7-3 and TRBJ2-3): GAGVSQTPSNKVTEKGKYVELRCDPISGHTALYWYRQSLGQGPEFLIYFQGTGAADDSGLPNDRFFAVRPEGSVSTLKIQRTERGDSAVYLCASSYGSGSDTQYFGPGTRLTVL.